This T cell receptor (beta chain) comes out of a study of pediatric ulcerative colitis. Study-level results: Total lymphocyte DNA, not sorted subsets, was the template.

Trimming pared 4 bases from V and 5 bases from J, leaving 11 bases between. The CDR3 contains 13 residues. Germline V gives CDR1 SNHLY, CDR2 FYNNEI. Produced via immunoSEQ multiplex PCR; TCRdb's table is partial and in-frame only. The table has approximately 9,000 clones, about 87% seen once. At colonoscopy, a blood sample was also collected. This clone has more than one count but fewer than ten. Its antigen is as yet unknown. The receptor was derived from a girl aged 5-17 years with moderate ulcerative colitis. This sequence joins TRBV2 and TRBJ1-1; D gene uncertain. What was sequenced was blood. As DNA, the CDR3 is TGTGCCAGCAGTGGAGGACGATCAACTGAAGCTTTCTTT. Protein product: CASSGGRSTEAFF. The full variable domain, rest sourced from reference TRBV2 and TRBJ1-1, is EPEVTQTPSHQVTQMGQEVILRCVPISNHLYFYWYRQILGQKVEFLVSFYNNEISEKSEIFDDQFSVERPDGSNFTLKIRSTKLEDSAMYFCASSGGRSTEAFFGQGTRLTVV.